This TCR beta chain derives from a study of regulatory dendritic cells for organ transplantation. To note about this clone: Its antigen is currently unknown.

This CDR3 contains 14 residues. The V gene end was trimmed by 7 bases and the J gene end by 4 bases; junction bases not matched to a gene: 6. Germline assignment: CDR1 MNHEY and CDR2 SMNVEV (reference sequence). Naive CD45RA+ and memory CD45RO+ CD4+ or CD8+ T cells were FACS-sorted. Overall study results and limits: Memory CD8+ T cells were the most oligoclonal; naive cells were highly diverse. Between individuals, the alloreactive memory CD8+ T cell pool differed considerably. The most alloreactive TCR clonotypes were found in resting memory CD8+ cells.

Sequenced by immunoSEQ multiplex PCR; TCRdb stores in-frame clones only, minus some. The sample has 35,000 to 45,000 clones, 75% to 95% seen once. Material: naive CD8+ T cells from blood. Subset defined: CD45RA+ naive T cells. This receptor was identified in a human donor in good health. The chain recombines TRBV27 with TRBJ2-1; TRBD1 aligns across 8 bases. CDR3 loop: CASTSGTGYNEQFF. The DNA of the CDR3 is TGTGCCAGCACCTCCGGGACAGGTTACAATGAGCAGTTCTTC.